The source of this TCR beta chain is a study of control samples from healthy donors and cancer patients. The germline V gene encodes CDR1 LGHNA and CDR2 YSLEER. The length of the CDR3 is 13 residues. V was cut by 1 base and J by 3 bases, with 4 bases left in between. Repertoires were generated with immunoSEQ multiplex PCR, while TCRdb's copy carries only in-frame clones and drops some. Here the sample spans around 75,000 clones, over 80% being singletons. The clonotype was recovered from a woman aged 60-75 years in good health. The gene calls are TRBV4-3 and TRBJ1-5; D uncertain. The sample consisted of blood. The CDR3 sequence is CASSQAFNQPQHF. DNA of the CDR3: TGCGCCAGCAGCCAAGCTTTCAATCAGCCCCAGCATTTT.